The sequence of this T cell receptor (beta chain) was determined in a study of monozygotic twins with inflammatory bowel disease. Study outcomes and limitations: Lower sharing of clonotypes with other individuals was seen in IBD patients than in healthy twins. This was most marked in patients showing signs of disease activity.

Looked up from germline, CDR1 is LNHDA and CDR2 is SQIVND (reference sequence). The CDR3 is 15 amino acids. It was from whole blood, with no T cell sorting, that total RNA was isolated. Each CDR3 protein gets one entry in TCRdb, which reprocessed the 5' RACE reads and gives no DNA. The repertoire table contains approximately 390,000 distinct CDR3 sequences. Concerning this clonotype: The target antigen is unknown.

The clonotype comes from a human donor with ulcerative colitis or Crohn's disease, or a healthy co-twin of an affected twin (not recorded which). The sample was blood. V gene TRBV19 combines with J gene TRBJ2-7; TCRdb proposes TRBD1, but this gene call is untestable without DNA. This CDR3 is CASSIGNRGRNEQYF. The full variable domain, its missing parts supplied by reference TRBV19 and TRBJ2-7, is DGGITQSPKYLFRKEGQNVTLSCEQNLNHDAMYWYRQDPGQGLRLIYYSQIVNDFQKGDIAEGYSVSREKKESFPLTVTSAQKNPTAFYLCASSIGNRGRNEQYFGPGTRLTVT.